This T cell receptor (beta chain) was obtained from a study of blood T cell repertoires in COVID-19. About the study: Donors in the United States, Italy and Spain gave samples during acute or convalescent COVID-19. T cells, B-cell-depleted T cells, or PBMCs supplied cDNA or gDNA.

Per the authors' pipeline: Amplification from reference gene primers served as the basis for estimated nucleated cell counts. Using immunoSEQ multiplex PCR, the repertoire was profiled, and TCRdb retains in-frame clones only, with some absent. The V and J calls and clone size come from that table; D and trimming were worked out from the DNA. The repertoire holds some 280,000 clones, with 85% as singletons. From germline, CDR1 is MNHEY and CDR2 SMNVEV (reference sequence). There are 14 residues in the CDR3. The trim removed 6 bases at V and 4 bases at J, leaving 8 bases unmatched. The material sequenced was peripheral blood. The source is a woman between 45 and 60 years old with active or convalescent COVID-19. The chain joins TRBV27 to TRBJ1-2, with 7 positions matching TRBD1. The CDR3 reads CASRTHRGLYGYTF. The DNA for the CDR3 is TGTGCCAGCAGGACACACAGGGGACTCTATGGCTACACCTTC.